Shown below are 15 T cell receptor beta chains from a single sample sequenced in a study of response to subunit inactivated influenza vaccine. MiXCR, applied by TCRdb to the RT-PCR reads, yields one record per CDR3 protein. The sample contains approximately 680,000 distinct CDR3 sequences, 15% to 19% of which appear only once. The input for sequencing was PBMCs from blood, taken roughly 12 days after vaccination. The receptors shown here come from a man aged 45 to 65 who received an inactivated influenza vaccine.

A few counts support this clonotype. The V and J genes are TRBV5-5 and TRBJ2-7; D is undetermined. Trimming pared 4 bases from V and 0 bases from J, leaving 14 bases between. The CDR3 runs 15 residues. The germline gives CDR1 SGHKS, CDR2 YYEKEE (reference sequence). The CDR3 spells CASSRPLESSYEQYF. CDR3 nucleotides: TGTGCCAGCAGCCGACCGTTGGAGAGCTCCTACGAGCAGTACTTC. The full variable domain, its missing parts supplied by reference TRBV5-5 and TRBJ2-7, is DAGVTQSPTHLIKTRGQQVTLRCSPISGHKSVSWYQQVLGQGPQFIFQYYEKEERGRGNFPDRFSARQFPNYSSELNVNALLLGDSALYLCASSRPLESSYEQYFGPGTRLTVT.

This clonotype was found a few times. The chain uses TRBV4-3 and TRBJ2-7; 8 bases map to TRBD2. CDR1 is LGHNA, CDR2 YSLEER, per germline. The CDR3 is 17 residues long. V lost 3 bases, J lost 3 bases, and 13 bases stayed unmatched. The CDR3 loop reads CASSHKTRGTSVYEQYF. CDR3 sequence (DNA): TGCGCCAGCAGCCATAAAACAAGGGGGACTAGTGTCTACGAGCAGTACTTC.

This clonotype was detected a few times. This chain uses TRBV10-3 with TRBJ1-1; D is perhaps TRBD1 (5 bases). CDR3 length equals 14 residues. Trimming cost V 7 bases and J 5 bases, with 17 bases left between them. CDR1 ENHRY and CDR2 SYGVKD come from the germline V gene. As DNA, the CDR3 is TGTGCCATCACCCTAGGGGACGAGAGGACTGAAGCTTTCTTT. Encoded protein: CAITLGDERTEAFF.

This sequence joins TRBV20-1 and TRBJ2-1; D not certain. V lost 3 bases and J lost 6, with 3 bases in between. The germline CDR1 and CDR2 sequences are DFQATT and SNEGSKA (reference sequence). The CDR3 is 10 amino acids. The CDR3 reads CSASSNEQFF. The CDR3 bases are TGCAGTGCTAGTTCCAATGAGCAGTTCTTC.

This clonotype occurred a few times. This sequence joins TRBV11-1 and TRBJ2-1; TRBD2 matches at 14 bases. The trim removed 5 bases at V and 4 bases at J, leaving 10 bases unmatched. Germline V gene lookup returns CDR1 SGHAT and CDR2 FQDESV (reference sequence). This CDR3 comprises 18 residues. The CDR3 protein is CASSPPGTSGRKYNEQFF. DNA for the CDR3: TGTGCCAGCAGCCCCCCCGGGACTAGCGGGAGAAAATACAATGAGCAGTTCTTC.

This clonotype appeared many times. The chain combines TRBV29-1 with TRBJ2-2; D call uncertain. The ends were cut back, 7 bases at V and 4 bases at J, with 16 bases in the middle. The CDR3 covers 14 residues. The germline V gene encodes CDR1 SQVTM and CDR2 ANQGSEA. DNA for the CDR3: TGCAGCGCGGCCTTGTTTGCCAGCACCGGGGAGCTGTTTTTT. Translation gives CSAALFASTGELFF.

This chain uses TRBV7-9 with TRBJ2-1; the D is unclear. Trimming pared 3 bases from V and 7 bases from J, leaving 10 bases between. There are 13 residues in the CDR3. Germline V gives CDR1 SEHNR, CDR2 FQNEAQ (reference sequence). The CDR3 sequence: CASSFDPWNEQFF. The CDR3 DNA reads as TGTGCCAGCAGCTTTGACCCGTGGAATGAGCAGTTCTTC.

This clonotype appeared a few times. The rearrangement links TRBV20-1 to TRBJ2-1, with 8 bases matching TRBD1. This CDR3 spans 15 amino acids. V lost 4 bases and J lost 3; bases outside the gene matches: 8. The germline CDR1 and CDR2 sequences are DFQATT and SNEGSKA (reference sequence). Here the CDR3 DNA reads TGCAGTGCTACCTTCAGACAGGGGCGCTACAATGAGCAGTTCTTC. Translating gives CSATFRQGRYNEQFF.

This clonotype was picked up many times. This chain links TRBV5-5 with TRBJ1-1; tentatively, D is TRBD1 (6 bases). This CDR3 spans 14 amino acids. V was pared by 2 bases and J by 4 bases, with 12 bases between. From germline, CDR1 is SGHKS and CDR2 YYEKEE (reference sequence). The CDR3 DNA follows: TGTGCCAGCAGCTTTACCAGGGGCGGCACTGAAGCTTTCTTT. It is translated as CASSFTRGGTEAFF.

In this sample, this clonotype turned up a few times. The chain uses TRBV29-1 and TRBJ2-4; the D is unclear. Per the germline V gene, CDR1 is SQVTM and CDR2 is ANQGSEA. This CDR3 has 11 amino acids. V gave up 3 bases and J gave up 8 bases, with 8 bases separating them. CDR3 in amino acids: CSVDISDIQYF. In DNA form, the CDR3 reads TGCAGCGTTGATATCTCGGACATTCAGTACTTC.

This clonotype was seen many times. The gene calls are TRBV6-1 and TRBJ2-3; TRBD2 matches at 11 bases. This CDR3 has 15 amino acids. Unmatched junction bases numbered 4, after V lost 6 bases and J lost 2 bases. CDR1 and CDR2 from the germline V gene are MNHNS and SASEGT. CDR3 sequence (DNA): TGTGCCAGCAGCCGACTAGCGGGGCCCACAGATACGCAGTATTTT. Translating gives CASSRLAGPTDTQYF.

This clonotype was observed a few times. The V gene is TRBV7-9, the J gene TRBJ2-5; D is unclear. Per the germline V gene, CDR1 is SEHNR and CDR2 is FQNEAQ (reference sequence). V was cut by 4 bases and J by 9 bases, with 12 bases left in between. This CDR3 is 12 amino acids long. The CDR3 loop is CASSSSLMSQYF. CDR3 coding DNA: TGTGCCAGCAGCTCATCCCTTATGTCCCAGTACTTC.

This clonotype was seen a handful of times. The chain has TRBV11-2 and TRBJ2-7; 7 nucleotides match TRBD1. Losses at the gene ends were 0 bases for V and 5 bases for J; bases not matched to a gene: 7. This CDR3 spans 15 amino acids. Per germline, CDR1 SGHAT and CDR2 FQNNGV. CDR3 DNA: TGTGCCAGCAGCTTAGAGGTGACAGGGTTCAACGAGCAGTACTTC. Translating gives CASSLEVTGFNEQYF.

This clonotype was recorded a few times. V is TRBV28 and J is TRBJ2-6, with D perhaps matching TRBD1 (6 bases). Germline loops: CDR1 MDHEN, CDR2 SYDVKM. With 10 bases removed from V and 1 base from J, the gap between germline ends came to 11 bases. This CDR3 has 14 residues. DNA of the CDR3: TGTGCCACCGCGACAGGTTCTGGGGCCAACGTCCTGACTTTC. This gives the protein CATATGSGANVLTF.

The chain carries TRBV4-3 and TRBJ2-2, with TRBD1 identical over 9 bases. From germline, CDR1 is LGHNA and CDR2 YSLEER. The CDR3 has 16 amino acids. Trimming removed 1 base from V and 4 bases from J; junction bases left unmatched: 4. This CDR3 reads CASSQAGQGLTGELFF. The CDR3 region has the DNA TGCGCCAGCAGCCAAGCGGGACAGGGACTCACCGGGGAGCTGTTTTTT.